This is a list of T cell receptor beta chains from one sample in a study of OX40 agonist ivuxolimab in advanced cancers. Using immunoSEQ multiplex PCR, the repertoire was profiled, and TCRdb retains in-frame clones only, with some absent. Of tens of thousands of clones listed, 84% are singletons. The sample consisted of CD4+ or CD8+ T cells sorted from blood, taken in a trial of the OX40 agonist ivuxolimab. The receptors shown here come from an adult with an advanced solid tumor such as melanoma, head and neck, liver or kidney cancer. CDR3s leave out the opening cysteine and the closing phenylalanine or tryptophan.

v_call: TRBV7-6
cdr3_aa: ASSPTGNTGELF

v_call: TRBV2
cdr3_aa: ASSNRVTSSGANVLT

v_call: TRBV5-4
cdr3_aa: ASSSYERGGTDTQY

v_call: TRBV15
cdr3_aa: ATSREGTSGGSSVADTQY

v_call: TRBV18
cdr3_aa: ASSPPGQSDTLPQH

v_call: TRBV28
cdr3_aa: ASELPGTGSYEQY

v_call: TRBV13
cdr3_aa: ASTRTSGGDGEQF

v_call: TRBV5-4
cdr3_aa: ASRPTDPANTGELF

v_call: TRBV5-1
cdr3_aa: ASSLGQTNTEAF

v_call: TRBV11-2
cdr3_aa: ASSLGSTLYGYT

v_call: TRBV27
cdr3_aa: ASSLWPGWGPLKLF

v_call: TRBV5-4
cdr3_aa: ASSTDGGSYEQY

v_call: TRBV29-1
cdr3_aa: SVDEGQPGELF

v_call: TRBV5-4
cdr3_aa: ASSTDTMNGELF

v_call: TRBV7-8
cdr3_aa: ASSLVQGTEAF

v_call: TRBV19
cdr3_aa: ASSMGVSNQPQH

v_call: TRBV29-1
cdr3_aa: SATSGSDNEQF

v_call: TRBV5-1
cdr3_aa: ASSLAPEANTEAF

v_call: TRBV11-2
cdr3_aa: ASSSMGGQRTEAF

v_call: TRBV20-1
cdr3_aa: SARDLTGGY

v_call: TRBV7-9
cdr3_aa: ASSLDYPVGDTQY

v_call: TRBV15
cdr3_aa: ATSRGGSGSDEQF

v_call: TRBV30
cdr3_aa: AWSAGVYTQY